This T cell receptor (beta chain) was profiled in a study of T-cell reconstitution after alpha-beta-depleted transplantation in children. General study points: Newly produced T cells mostly accounted for T-cell counts and diversity one year post-transplant. Reports say that about two months after transplant, the alpha-beta T cells came out of several hundred graft clones that had expanded. Certain patients had high TCRbeta diversity at day 60, and it came from recipient T cells and thymic progenitors that survived.

The library targeted TCRbeta and was prepared with unique molecular identifiers. TCRdb fed the PCR reads into MiXCR, producing one record per CDR3 protein. This table holds 250,000 to 350,000 distinct CDR3 sequences, around 25% found once. Germline-derived CDR1 and CDR2 are LGHDT and YNNKEL (reference sequence). The junction had 5 bases not matched to a gene; V was cut back by 3 bases and J by 6 bases. This CDR3 contains 14 residues. Comments on this clonotype: The antigen is unknown.

The starting material was PBMCs, mostly from graft donor cells, obtained 180 days after TCRalphabeta/CD19-depleted stem cell transplant. The sequence was obtained from a male patient between 10 and 17 years old who had a stem cell transplant for acute lymphoblastic leukemia, so the T cells may come from the graft donor. The genes are TRBV3-1 and TRBJ2-7, with 10 bases lining up with TRBD2. CDR3 nucleotides: TGTGCCAGCAGCCACGGGACTAGCGTCACCGAGCAGTACTTC. Encoded protein: CASSHGTSVTEQYF.